Listed below are T cell receptor beta chains from one sample, sequenced in a study of shared clonotypes between healthy human individuals. TCRdb's copy holds only in-frame clones and misses some; the assay was immunoSEQ multiplex PCR. The data contain roughly 1.5 million clones, approximately 98% of them singletons. Specimen: naive CD4+ T cells sorted from blood. Receptors were obtained from a man younger than 40 in good health. The CDR3 runs from the conserved cysteine through the conserved F or W. The D gene is left open where the match is weak.

D gene	V gene	J gene	CDR3 length	CDR3 protein	CDR3 DNA
TRBD2	TRBV4-1	TRBJ2-7	15	CASSPPGLAAGEQYF	TGCGCCAGCAGCCCGCCGGGACTAGCGGCGGGCGAGCAGTACTTC
TRBD2	TRBV29-1	TRBJ2-7	17	CSVRPGLAGGPGSEQYF	TGCAGCGTGCGACCGGGACTAGCGGGAGGGCCTGGTTCCGAGCAGTACTTC
TRBD1	TRBV9	TRBJ1-5	15	CASSVYMGQNPPQHF	TGTGCCAGCAGCGTGTATATGGGACAGAATCCGCCCCAGCATTTT
.	TRBV14	TRBJ1-1	12	CASSPRPGEAFF	TGTGCCAGCAGCCCTAGACCGGGTGAAGCTTTCTTT
.	TRBV28	TRBJ1-3	14	CASSQWGSGNTIYF	TGTGCCAGCAGTCAATGGGGCTCTGGAAACACCATATATTTT
TRBD1	TRBV14	TRBJ2-2	16	CASRIRQGLGGGELFF	TGTGCCAGCAGGATTCGACAGGGGCTCGGAGGCGGGGAGCTGTTTTTT
.	TRBV15	TRBJ2-7	14	CATSREGGVYEQYF	TGTGCCACCAGCAGAGAAGGGGGGGTCTACGAGCAGTACTTC
TRBD1	TRBV2	TRBJ2-1	19	CASSGTGLWGLSSYNEQFF	TGTGCCAGCAGCGGGACAGGGTTGTGGGGCCTCAGCTCCTACAATGAGCAGTTCTTC
.	TRBV18	TRBJ2-3	15	CASSPPGSGADTQYF	TGTGCCAGCTCACCACCGGGATCAGGGGCAGATACGCAGTATTTT
TRBD2	TRBV28	TRBJ2-7	14	CASRSGIGTYEQYF	TGTGCCAGCAGGAGCGGGATAGGGACCTACGAGCAGTACTTC